This T cell receptor beta chain is drawn from a study of radiotherapy plus CTLA-4 blockade in lung cancer (dated by TCRdb to 2017 to 2018). For context, the study as a whole: Objective responses were observed in 18% of enrolled patients, and disease control was achieved in about 32%. Beyond this particular receptor, the publication reports: TCR clones derived from tumors expanded in peripheral blood after treatment with radiotherapy and ipilimumab. Increased serum interferon-beta after radiation, together with early dynamic changes in blood T cell clones, were reported to be the strongest predictors of response.

As regards this clone: Its antigen is still unknown. Base qualities are not recorded, but no much larger clone differs from it by a single base.

Libraries were prepared through the immunoSEQ multiplex PCR assay. The source is immuneACCESS, and TCRdb retained only in-frame sequences with V and J called. Part of the clones is not carried over; for the studies checked, unresolved V genes explain less than half of this, and the remainder is unexplained. A total of over 100,000 clones appear in this sample, roughly 80% of them only once. The ten most abundant clones make up about 3.3% of the sample. The study evaluated CTLA-4 blockade (ipilimumab) given together with focal radiation therapy in patients who had chemo-refractory metastatic non-small-cell lung cancer. The germline V gene supplies CDR1 SGHTS and CDR2 YDEGEE. The cysteine opens and the phenylalanine closes a CDR3 of 16 amino acids. Only the CDR3 part of the read is kept: 48 bases, read in frame from the first base. V was cut back by 2 bases and J by 2 bases, leaving a gap of 17 bases between them.

The chain couples TRBV5-8 to TRBJ2-7; the D element could tentatively be TRBD1 or TRBD2, as 5 bases agree for each. The material was peripheral blood, obtained from a patient treated with radiotherapy plus ipilimumab. The receptor was derived from a human donor with non-small cell lung cancer that progressed on radiotherapy plus ipilimumab. Some clones in this sample may be carry-over from other donors' samples. For the CDR3, the sequence is CASSFGSGTGTYEQYF. The DNA sequence is TGTGCCAGCAGCTTTGGCTCCGGGACCGGGACCTACGAGCAGTACTTC.